Presented here are 2 T cell receptor beta chains from one specimen sequenced in a study of CD8 T cells in Susac syndrome. The authors reverse transcribed 0.5 to 1 ug RNA with random hexamers. TCRdb fed the immunoSEQ multiplex PCR reads into MiXCR, producing one record per CDR3 protein. The sample lists more than 100,000 distinct CDR3 sequences, over 90% occurring once. The specimen was CD4+ T cells from PBMCs. These receptors all come from a human donor with Susac syndrome.

V is TRBV15 and J is TRBJ2-7; D is possibly TRBD2 (6 bases). This CDR3 comprises 15 residues. Germline CDR1 and CDR2: LNHNV and YYDKDF (reference sequence). The V end lost 0 bases, the J end lost 0 bases, and 9 bases lay between the germline ends. The CDR3 is CATSREGGVSYEQYF. In nucleotides, the CDR3 is TGTGCCACCAGCAGAGAGGGCGGGGTCTCCTACGAGCAGTACTTC.

The gene calls are TRBV18 and TRBJ1-1; D not certain. The CDR3 sequence is 16 residues long. The V and J ends lost 1 base and 0 bases respectively, with 12 bases between them. From germline, CDR1 is KGHSH and CDR2 LQKENI. The CDR3 region has the DNA TGTGCCAGCTCACCACGGGATGCGGGGATGAACACTGAAGCTTTCTTT. Translating gives CASSPRDAGMNTEAFF. The full variable domain, its missing parts supplied by reference TRBV18 and TRBJ1-1, is NAGVMQNPRHLVRRRGQEARLRCSPMKGHSHVYWYRQLPEEGLKFMVYLQKENIIDESGMPKERFSAEFPKEGPSILRIQQVVRGDSAAYFCASSPRDAGMNTEAFFGQGTRLTVV.